The clone carrying this TCR beta chain appeared a single time. This sample is drawn from a study of shared clonotypes between healthy human individuals. The ends were cut back, 9 bases at V and 0 bases at J, with 15 bases in the middle. The germline gives CDR1 SGHRS, CDR2 YFSETQ. The CDR3 is made up of 14 amino acids. Clones were sequenced by immunoSEQ multiplex PCR, and TCRdb holds only the in-frame ones, with some missing. The sample shows approximately 1,000,000 clones, around 78% of them seen only once. This rearrangement joins TRBV5-1 to TRBJ1-1; D gene unclear. Sequenced material: memory CD4+ T cells from PBMCs. Subset noted: CD45RA-negative fraction. This receptor was taken from a young man in good health. Some clones in this sample may be carry-over from other donors' samples. CDR3 sequence reads: CAIKRDPMNTEAFF. The CDR3 bases are TGCGCCATCAAAAGAGACCCTATGAACACTGAAGCTTTCTTT.